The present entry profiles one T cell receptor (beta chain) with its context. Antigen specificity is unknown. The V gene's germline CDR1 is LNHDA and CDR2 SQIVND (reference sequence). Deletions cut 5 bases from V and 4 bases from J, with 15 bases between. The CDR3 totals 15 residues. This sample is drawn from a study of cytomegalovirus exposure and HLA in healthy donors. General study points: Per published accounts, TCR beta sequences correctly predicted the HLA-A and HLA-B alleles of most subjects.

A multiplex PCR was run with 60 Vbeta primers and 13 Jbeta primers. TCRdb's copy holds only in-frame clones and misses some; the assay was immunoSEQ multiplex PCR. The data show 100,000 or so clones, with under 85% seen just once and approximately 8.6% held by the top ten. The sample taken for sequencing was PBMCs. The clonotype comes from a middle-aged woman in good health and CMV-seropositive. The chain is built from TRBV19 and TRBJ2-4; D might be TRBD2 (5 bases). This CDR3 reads CASSPLIGVKNIQYF. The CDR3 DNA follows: TGTGCCAGTAGTCCCCTTATCGGGGTTAAAAACATTCAGTACTTC.